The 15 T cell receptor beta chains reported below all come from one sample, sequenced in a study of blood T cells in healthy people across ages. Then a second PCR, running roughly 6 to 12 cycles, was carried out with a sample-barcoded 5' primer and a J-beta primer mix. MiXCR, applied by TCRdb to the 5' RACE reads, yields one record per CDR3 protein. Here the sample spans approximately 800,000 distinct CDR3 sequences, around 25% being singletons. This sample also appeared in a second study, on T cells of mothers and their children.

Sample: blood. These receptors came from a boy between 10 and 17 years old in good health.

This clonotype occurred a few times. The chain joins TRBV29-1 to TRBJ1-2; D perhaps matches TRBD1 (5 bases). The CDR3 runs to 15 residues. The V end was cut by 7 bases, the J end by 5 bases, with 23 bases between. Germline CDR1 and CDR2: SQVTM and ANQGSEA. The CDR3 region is CSAEDGTAEGYGYTF. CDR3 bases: TGCAGCGCCGAAGACGGGACGGCCGAAGGGTATGGCTACACCTTC.

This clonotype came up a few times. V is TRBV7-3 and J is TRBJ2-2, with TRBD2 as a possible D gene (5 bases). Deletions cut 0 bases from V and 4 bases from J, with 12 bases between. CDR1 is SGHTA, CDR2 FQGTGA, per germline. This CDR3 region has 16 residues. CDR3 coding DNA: TGTGCCAGCAGCTTAACGGTCGCGGGTATCACCGGGGAGCTGTTTTTT. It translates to CASSLTVAGITGELFF.

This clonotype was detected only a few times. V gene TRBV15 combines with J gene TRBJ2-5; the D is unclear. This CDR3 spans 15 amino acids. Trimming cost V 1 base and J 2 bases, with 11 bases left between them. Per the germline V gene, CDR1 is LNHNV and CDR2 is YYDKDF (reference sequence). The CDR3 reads CATSRGVRQQETQYF. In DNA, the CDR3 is TGTGCCACCAGCAGAGGGGTACGGCAGCAAGAGACCCAGTACTTC.

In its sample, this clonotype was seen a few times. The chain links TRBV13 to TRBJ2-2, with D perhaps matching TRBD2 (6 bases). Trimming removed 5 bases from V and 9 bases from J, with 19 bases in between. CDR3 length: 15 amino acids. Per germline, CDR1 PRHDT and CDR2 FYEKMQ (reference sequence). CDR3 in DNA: TGTGCCAGCAGCCTTCGGGGGAAGTCTGCGAGGGAGCTGTTTTTT. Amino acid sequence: CASSLRGKSARELFF.

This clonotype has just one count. This chain's CDR3 is CASATGTYEQYF. The CDR3 DNA is TGTGCCAGCGCCACAGGTACCTACGAGCAGTACTTC. The chain uses TRBV19 and TRBJ2-7, with D possibly being TRBD1 (5 bases). The CDR3 totals 12 residues. Germline loops: CDR1 LNHDA, CDR2 SQIVND (reference sequence). Trimming took off 9 bases at V and 2 bases at J, with 11 bases between the two ends.

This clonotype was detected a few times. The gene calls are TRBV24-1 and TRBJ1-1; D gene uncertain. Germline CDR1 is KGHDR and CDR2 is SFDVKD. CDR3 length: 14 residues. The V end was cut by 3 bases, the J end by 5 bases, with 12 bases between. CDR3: CATSDASGGTEAFF. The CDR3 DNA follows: TGTGCCACCAGTGATGCGTCCGGTGGAACTGAAGCTTTCTTT.

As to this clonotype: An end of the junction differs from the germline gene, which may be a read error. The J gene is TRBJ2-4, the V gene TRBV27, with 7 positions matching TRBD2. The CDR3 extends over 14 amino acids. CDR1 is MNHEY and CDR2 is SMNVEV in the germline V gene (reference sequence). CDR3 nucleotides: TGTGCCATCAGTCCCCGGAGGGAGGGATACATTCAGTACTTC. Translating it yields CAISPRREGYIQYF.

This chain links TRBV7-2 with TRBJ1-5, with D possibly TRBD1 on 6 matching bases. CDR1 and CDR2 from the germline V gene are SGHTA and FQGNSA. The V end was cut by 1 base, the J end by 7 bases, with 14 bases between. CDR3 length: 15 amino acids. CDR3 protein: CASSLVTGAGQPQHF. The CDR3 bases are TGTGCCAGCAGCTTAGTAACGGGGGCTGGGCAGCCCCAGCATTTT.

The CDR3 DNA reads TGCGCCAGCAGCCCAGGGGAGTCGGGAGAGACCCAGTACTTC. As protein: CASSPGESGETQYF. This chain connects TRBV5-1 to TRBJ2-5; weak D call: TRBD1 (6 bases). The germline V gene has CDR1 SGHRS and CDR2 YFSETQ. The CDR3 loop spans 14 amino acids. Trimming stripped 4 bases from V and 4 bases from J, with 14 bases between.

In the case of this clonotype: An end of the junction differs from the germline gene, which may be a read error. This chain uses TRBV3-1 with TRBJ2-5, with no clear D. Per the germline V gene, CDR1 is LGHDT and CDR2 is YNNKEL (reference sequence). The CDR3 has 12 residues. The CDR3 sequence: CAISLTQETQYF. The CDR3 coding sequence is TGTGCCATCAGCCTTACCCAAGAGACCCAGTACTTC.

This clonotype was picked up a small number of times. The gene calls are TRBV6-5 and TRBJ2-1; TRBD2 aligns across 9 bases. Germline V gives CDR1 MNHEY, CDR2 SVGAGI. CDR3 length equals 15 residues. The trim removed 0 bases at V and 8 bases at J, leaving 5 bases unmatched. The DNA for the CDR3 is TGTGCCAGCAGTTACTCTGGCGGGGGGGCCGATGAGCAGTTCTTC. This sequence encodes CASSYSGGGADEQFF.

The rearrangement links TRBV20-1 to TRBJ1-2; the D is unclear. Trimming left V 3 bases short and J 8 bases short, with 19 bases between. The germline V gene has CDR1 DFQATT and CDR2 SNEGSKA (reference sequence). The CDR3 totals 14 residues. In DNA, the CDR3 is TGCAGTGCTAGGAGGTTGGCACTGGACGGCGGCTACACCTTC. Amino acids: CSARRLALDGGYTF.

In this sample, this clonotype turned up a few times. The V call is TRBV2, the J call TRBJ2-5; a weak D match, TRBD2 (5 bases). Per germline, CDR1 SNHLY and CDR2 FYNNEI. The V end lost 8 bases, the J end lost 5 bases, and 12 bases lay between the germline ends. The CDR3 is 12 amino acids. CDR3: CASYRTGETQYF. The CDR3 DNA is TGTGCCAGCTACAGAACGGGGGAGACCCAGTACTTC.

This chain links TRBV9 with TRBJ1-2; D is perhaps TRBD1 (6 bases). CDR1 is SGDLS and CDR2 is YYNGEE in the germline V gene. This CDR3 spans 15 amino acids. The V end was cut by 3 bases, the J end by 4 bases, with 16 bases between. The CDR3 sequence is CASSAPGGRGYGYTF. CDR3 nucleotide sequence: TGTGCCAGCAGCGCCCCGGGGGGGCGAGGCTATGGCTACACCTTC.

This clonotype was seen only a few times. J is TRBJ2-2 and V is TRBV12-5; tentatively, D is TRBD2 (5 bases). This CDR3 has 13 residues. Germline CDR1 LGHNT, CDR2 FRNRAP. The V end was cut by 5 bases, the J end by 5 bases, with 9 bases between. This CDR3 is CASGVPGTGELFF. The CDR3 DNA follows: TGTGCTAGTGGTGTCCCGGGAACCGGGGAGCTGTTTTTT.